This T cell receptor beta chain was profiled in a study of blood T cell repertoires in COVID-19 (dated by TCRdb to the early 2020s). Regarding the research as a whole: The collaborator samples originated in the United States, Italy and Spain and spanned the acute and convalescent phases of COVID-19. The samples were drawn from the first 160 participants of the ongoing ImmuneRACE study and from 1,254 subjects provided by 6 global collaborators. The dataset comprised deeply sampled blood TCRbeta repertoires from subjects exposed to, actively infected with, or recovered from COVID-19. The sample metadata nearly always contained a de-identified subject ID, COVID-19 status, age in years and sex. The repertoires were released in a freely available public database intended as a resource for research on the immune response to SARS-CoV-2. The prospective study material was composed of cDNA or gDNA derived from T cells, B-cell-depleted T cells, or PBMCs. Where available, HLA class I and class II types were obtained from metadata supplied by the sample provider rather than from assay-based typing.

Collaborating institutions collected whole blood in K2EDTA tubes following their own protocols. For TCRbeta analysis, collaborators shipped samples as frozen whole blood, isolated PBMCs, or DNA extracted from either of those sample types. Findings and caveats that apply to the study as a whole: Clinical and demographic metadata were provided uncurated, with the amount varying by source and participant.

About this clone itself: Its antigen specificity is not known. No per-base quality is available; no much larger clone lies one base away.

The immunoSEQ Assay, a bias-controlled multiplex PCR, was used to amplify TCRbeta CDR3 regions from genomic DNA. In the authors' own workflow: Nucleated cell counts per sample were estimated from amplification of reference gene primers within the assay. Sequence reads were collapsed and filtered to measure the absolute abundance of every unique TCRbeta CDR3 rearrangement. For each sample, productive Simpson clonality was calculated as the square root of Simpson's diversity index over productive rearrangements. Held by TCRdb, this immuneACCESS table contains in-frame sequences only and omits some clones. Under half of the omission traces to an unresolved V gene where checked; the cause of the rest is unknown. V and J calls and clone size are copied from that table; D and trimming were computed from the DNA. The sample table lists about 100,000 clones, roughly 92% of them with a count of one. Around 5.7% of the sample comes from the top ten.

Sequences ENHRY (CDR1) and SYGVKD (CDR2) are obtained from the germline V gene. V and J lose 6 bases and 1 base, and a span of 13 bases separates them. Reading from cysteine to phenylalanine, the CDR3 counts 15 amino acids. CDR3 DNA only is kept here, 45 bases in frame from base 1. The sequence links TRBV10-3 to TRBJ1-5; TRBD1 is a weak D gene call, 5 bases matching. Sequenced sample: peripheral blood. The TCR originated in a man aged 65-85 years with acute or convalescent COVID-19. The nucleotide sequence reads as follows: TGTGCCATCAGCTCACACGGGGGAAGCAATCAGCCCCAGCATTTT. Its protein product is CAISSHGGSNQPQHF.